This TCR beta chain was identified in a study of shared clonotypes between healthy human individuals. Notes on the study in general: Blood was the only sampled material, and tissue repertoires likely differ. Represented diversity (both genetic and exposure-history) was limited by the small number of donors.

The CDR3 runs 15 residues. Trimming cost V 0 bases and J 8 bases; bases outside gene matches: 4. Per the germline V gene, CDR1 is SGDLS and CDR2 is YYNGEE. Comments on this clone: As yet, its antigen is unknown.

The assay was immunoSEQ multiplex PCR, and TCRdb's table has in-frame clones only and misses some. The sample has fewer than 500,000 clones; about 75% are singletons. Unsorted samples relied on around 100 million PBMCs, which served as the source of genomic DNA. This chain uses TRBV9 with TRBJ2-1, with 11 bases aligning to TRBD2. The clonotype comes from a woman aged 40-49 years in good health. Some clones in this sample may be carry-over from other donors' samples. The material sequenced was PBMCs. The CDR3 loop reads CASSVGSGRAYEQFF. The CDR3 coding sequence is TGTGCCAGCAGCGTAGGTAGCGGGAGGGCCTATGAGCAGTTCTTC.